This T cell receptor (beta chain) appears in the sequencing data of a study of preoperative IRX-2 immunotherapy in early breast cancer. Treatment here: preoperative locoregional IRX-2 cytokine immunotherapy. Preoperative locoregional IRX-2 cytokine immunotherapy was tested in the phase Ib source study. Assay used: immunoSEQ multiplex PCR; TCRdb lists only in-frame clones, some missing. The table records about 24,000 clones, around 90% of them present only once. V shed 6 bases and J shed 2 bases, with 11 bases lying between them. This CDR3 region has 13 residues. Germline CDR1 and CDR2: MNHEY and SMNVEV (reference sequence).

The source was tumor tissue, collected after IRX-2 immunotherapy. The TCR originated in a human donor with breast cancer. This chain uses TRBV27 with TRBJ2-7, with D hard to call. The CDR3 sequence is CASSRTPTYEQYF. The DNA of the CDR3 is TGTGCCAGCAGCAGGACGCCTACCTACGAGCAGTACTTC.